The 29 T cell receptor beta chains below were found in one sample sequenced in a study of T-cell reconstitution after alpha-beta-depleted transplantation in children. TCRbeta library construction was performed incorporating unique molecular identifiers. Via MiXCR, TCRdb re-called the PCR reads, giving one row per CDR3 protein. The data hold approximately 500,000 distinct CDR3 sequences, with about 11% observed a single time. The sequencing here drew on PBMCs, taken before TCRalphabeta/CD19-depleted stem cell transplant. The receptors originated from a child younger than 10 with inherited bone marrow failure, due to receive a stem cell transplant.

The V gene is TRBV28, the J gene TRBJ1-4; TRBD1 might be the D (6 bases). V was pared by 2 bases and J by 0 bases, with 10 bases between. Germline lookup yields CDR1 MDHEN and CDR2 SYDVKM. This CDR3 has 16 residues. The CDR3: CASSLPGGATNEKLFF. In nucleotides, the CDR3 is TGTGCCAGCAGTTTACCGGGGGGCGCAACTAATGAAAAACTGTTTTTT.

The chain has TRBV15 and TRBJ2-2; the match to TRBD2 covers 8 bases. CDR1 and CDR2 from the germline V gene are LNHNV and YYDKDF (reference sequence). Trimming at V came to 0 bases and at J to 6 bases, leaving 6 bases not matched to a gene. The CDR3 covers 16 residues. The CDR3: CATSREYGRAPGELFF. CDR3 DNA: TGTGCCACCAGCAGAGAGTACGGGAGGGCCCCCGGGGAGCTGTTTTTT.

In its sample, this clonotype was seen many times. The chain carries TRBV29-1 and TRBJ2-3, with no clear D. Germline V lookup: CDR1 SQVTM, CDR2 ANQGSEA. CDR3 length: 12 amino acids. Trimming cost V 7 bases and J 3 bases, with 11 bases left between them. In DNA, the CDR3 is TGCAGCGGTGGGGTACTTACAGATACGCAGTATTTT. The encoded protein is CSGGVLTDTQYF.

This clonotype was seen at least ten times. The chain combines TRBV5-1 with TRBJ2-2, with TRBD2 matching 8 bases. The CDR3 is 17 amino acids. J was trimmed by 5 bases and V by 1 base; bases with no gene match: 10. Germline CDR1 reads SGHRS; CDR2 reads YFSETQ. CDR3 protein: CASSLSGSGSSTGELFF. In DNA form, the CDR3 reads TGCGCCAGCAGCTTGTCTGGGAGCGGGAGCTCAACCGGGGAGCTGTTTTTT.

This clonotype was counted at least ten times. This chain uses TRBV24-1 with TRBJ2-7, with D unresolved. The V gene's germline CDR1 is KGHDR and CDR2 SFDVKD. Between the trimmed V and J ends, which lost 2 bases and 7 bases, there was a span of 5 bases. The CDR3 runs 11 residues. The CDR3 is CATSDSKEQYF. The CDR3 DNA is TGTGCCACCAGTGATTCGAAGGAGCAGTACTTC.

This clonotype was recorded many times. Compared with germline, one end of the junction differs, possibly owing to a read error. The V and J genes are TRBV11-2 and TRBJ2-1; 11 nucleotides align to TRBD2. Germline V gene data show CDR1 as SGHAT and CDR2 as FQNNGV. There are 15 residues in the CDR3. CDR3 region: CASSPTSGAYNDQFF. CDR3 coding DNA: TGTGCCAGCAGCCCGACTAGCGGGGCCTACAATGACCAGTTCTTC.

This clonotype was counted ten times or more. The V and J genes are TRBV5-1 and TRBJ2-3; TRBD2 agrees at 10 bases. Germline CDR1 SGHRS, CDR2 YFSETQ. This CDR3 is built from 16 residues. Trimming at V came to 3 bases and at J to 0 bases, leaving 4 bases not matched to a gene. The CDR3 loop is CASSSLAGASTDTQYF. The CDR3 DNA sequence: TGCGCCAGCAGCTCCCTAGCGGGAGCTAGCACAGATACGCAGTATTTT.

This clonotype appeared once. The chain couples TRBV19 to TRBJ1-2; no clear D gene. Germline assignment: CDR1 LNHDA and CDR2 SQIVND (reference sequence). V lost 9 bases, J lost 2 bases, and 13 bases lay in between. The CDR3 spans 13 residues. In DNA form, the CDR3 reads TGTGCCAGCGAGGCCCTACCAAACTATGGCTACACCTTC. This gives the protein CASEALPNYGYTF.

This clonotype was recorded at least ten times. The V gene is TRBV5-1, the J gene TRBJ2-1; D is undetermined. The CDR3 has 16 amino acids. The V gene's germline CDR1 is SGHRS and CDR2 YFSETQ. Trimming pared 0 bases from V and 2 bases from J, leaving 12 bases between. CDR3 protein: CASSLGGPPPYNEQFF. CDR3 coding DNA: TGCGCCAGCAGCTTGGGTGGTCCGCCCCCCTACAATGAGCAGTTCTTC.

This clonotype was observed at least ten times. The J gene is TRBJ1-6, the V gene TRBV27; the match to TRBD1 covers 10 bases. The CDR3 loop spans 14 amino acids. Per germline, CDR1 MNHEY and CDR2 SMNVEV (reference sequence). The V and J ends lost 6 bases and 7 bases, in that order; junction bases with no gene match: 3. The CDR3 nucleotides are TGTGCCAGCAGCCCGGGACAGGGGAATTCACCCCTCCACTTT. Protein product: CASSPGQGNSPLHF.

This clonotype was picked up a small number of times. The genes are TRBV20-1 and TRBJ2-7; 11 positions match TRBD2. The junction had 1 base not matched to a gene; V was cut back by 0 bases and J by 3 bases. CDR3 size: 14 residues. CDR1 is DFQATT and CDR2 is SNEGSKA in the germline V gene (reference sequence). This chain's CDR3 is CSAREGTSGYEQYF. Written as DNA, the CDR3 is TGCAGTGCTAGAGAGGGGACTAGCGGCTACGAGCAGTACTTC.

This clonotype was seen repeatedly, ten times or more. The chain has TRBV7-9 and TRBJ1-1; perhaps TRBD1 as D (5 bases). Trimming took off 4 bases at V and 1 base at J, with 7 bases between the two ends. Germline values: CDR1 SEHNR, CDR2 FQNEAQ (reference sequence). The CDR3 has 13 residues. Here the CDR3 reads CASSWDPNTEAFF. In DNA, the CDR3 is TGTGCCAGCAGCTGGGACCCGAACACTGAAGCTTTCTTT.

This clonotype was counted ten times or more. The chain couples TRBV5-1 to TRBJ2-7; D might be TRBD1 (5 bases). CDR3 size: 12 residues. V lost 4 bases and J 6 bases, leaving 11 bases between the germline ends. Germline V gene sequence: CDR1 SGHRS, CDR2 YFSETQ. The DNA of the CDR3 is TGCGCCAGCAGCCGGACATCGATCGAGCAGTACTTC. Its translation is CASSRTSIEQYF.

This clonotype showed up many times. The V call is TRBV5-1, the J call TRBJ2-1, with D possibly being TRBD1 (6 bases). V gave up 4 bases and J gave up 4 bases, with 12 bases separating them. CDR1 SGHRS and CDR2 YFSETQ come from the germline V gene. This CDR3 is 14 amino acids long. The DNA for the CDR3 is TGCGCCAGCAGCCGGGACAAAGAGTACAATGAGCAGTTCTTC. Its translation: CASSRDKEYNEQFF.

This clonotype was detected many times. The chain recombines TRBV2 with TRBJ2-2; TRBD1 agrees at 7 bases. V lost 7 bases to trimming and J lost 2 bases; unmatched junction nucleotides: 7. CDR3 length equals 15 residues. Germline-derived CDR1 and CDR2 are SNHLY and FYNNEI. CDR3 amino acids: CASTEGALNTGELFF. The CDR3 region has the DNA TGTGCCAGCACCGAGGGGGCCTTAAACACCGGGGAGCTGTTTTTT.

This clonotype was counted many times. This chain links TRBV4-3 with TRBJ2-7, with D possibly being TRBD1 or TRBD2 (5 bases each). V shed 3 bases and J shed 5 bases, with 11 bases lying between them. This CDR3 has 13 amino acids. Germline CDR1 is LGHNA and CDR2 is YSLEER. The DNA for the CDR3 is TGCGCCAGCAGCCAGGGGACGGTGAACGAGCAGTACTTC. Protein product: CASSQGTVNEQYF.

This clonotype appeared many times. The J gene is TRBJ2-6, the V gene TRBV28, with 9 positions matching TRBD2. V lost 2 bases and J lost 2; bases outside the gene matches: 13. The germline CDR1 and CDR2 sequences are MDHEN and SYDVKM. This CDR3 comprises 20 residues. The CDR3 here is CASSLEGASGIRTGANVLTF. The DNA of the CDR3 is TGTGCCAGCAGTTTAGAAGGGGCTAGCGGGATAAGAACTGGGGCCAACGTCCTGACTTTC.

This clonotype showed up many times. This chain links TRBV4-2 with TRBJ2-7; unclear D gene. Germline CDR1 LGHNA, CDR2 YNFKEQ. This CDR3 has 15 amino acids. V lost 1 base, J lost 2 bases, and 12 bases lay in between. The CDR3, as DNA: TGTGCCAGCAGCCAAGTAGATGGGCCCACCTACGAGCAGTACTTC. It yields the protein CASSQVDGPTYEQYF.

This clonotype was seen ten or more times. V usage is TRBV6-4 and J usage is TRBJ1-1; no definite D call. The V gene lost 5 bases and the J gene lost 0 bases, with 10 bases spanning the gap. Germline CDR1 and CDR2: MRHNA and SNTAGT. CDR3 length: 14 amino acids. In DNA form, the CDR3 reads TGTGCCAGCAGTCCGGCGGGGATGAACACTGAAGCTTTCTTT. Translation gives CASSPAGMNTEAFF.

This clonotype was observed at least ten times. This chain connects TRBV4-2 to TRBJ2-7, with TRBD2 matching over 10 bases. CDR3 size: 16 residues. From germline, CDR1 is LGHNA and CDR2 YNFKEQ. V dropped 6 bases and J dropped 2; count of bases not matched to a gene: 10. The DNA of the CDR3 is TGTGCCAGCAGACAAAAGCGGGAGGGTACCCCCTACGAGCAGTACTTC. Protein: CASRQKREGTPYEQYF.

This clonotype has at least ten counts. The rearrangement uses TRBV20-1 and TRBJ1-1; tentative D call: TRBD1 (6 bases). V gave up 8 bases and J gave up 4 bases, with 23 bases separating them. The length of the CDR3 is 15 residues. The V gene's germline CDR1 is DFQATT and CDR2 SNEGSKA (reference sequence). CDR3 sequence: CSTVGTPGGGTEAFF. CDR3 coding DNA: TGCAGTACCGTGGGGACACCTGGGGGTGGCACTGAAGCTTTCTTT.

This clonotype was counted a few times. The V and J genes are TRBV28 and TRBJ2-7, with 12 bases identical to TRBD2. The CDR3 totals 16 residues. Trimming removed 5 bases from V and 2 bases from J; junction bases left unmatched: 7. Germline V CDR1 and CDR2: MDHEN, SYDVKM. The CDR3 sequence is CASSPWTSGVAYEQYF. The CDR3 nucleotides read TGTGCCAGCAGTCCCTGGACTAGCGGGGTAGCCTACGAGCAGTACTTC.

This clonotype was counted many times. The chain is built from TRBV2 and TRBJ2-3; TRBD2 agrees at 9 bases. CDR1 is SNHLY, CDR2 FYNNEI, per germline. Unmatched junction bases numbered 9, after V lost 5 bases and J lost 6 bases. CDR3 size: 15 residues. The DNA of the CDR3 is TGTGCCAGCAGTACGACTAGCGGCCCTGGGGATACGCAGTATTTT. Protein sequence: CASSTTSGPGDTQYF.

This chain joins TRBV29-1 and TRBJ2-7; 7 bases map to TRBD1. This CDR3 region has 13 residues. Looked up from germline, CDR1 is SQVTM and CDR2 is ANQGSEA. Trimming removed 0 bases from V and 5 bases from J; junction bases left unmatched: 4. The CDR3 loop is CSVEEAGGNEQYF. The CDR3, as DNA: TGCAGCGTTGAAGAGGCAGGGGGAAACGAGCAGTACTTC.

This clonotype has a count of ten or more. The CDR3 is CASSLIKGEQFF. CDR3 coding DNA: TGTGCCAGCAGCCTTATTAAGGGTGAGCAGTTCTTC. This rearrangement joins TRBV4-2 to TRBJ2-1; D not certain. V was clipped by 4 bases and J by 9 bases, with 10 bases between them. CDR1 LGHNA and CDR2 YNFKEQ come from the germline V gene. The CDR3 consists of 12 residues.

This clonotype came up many times. As DNA, the CDR3 is TGCAGCGTTGAACGGAGGGGGCAGTATGGCTACACCTTC. Its translation: CSVERRGQYGYTF. This chain joins TRBV29-1 and TRBJ1-2; 7 positions match TRBD1. The V gene end was trimmed by 2 bases and the J gene end by 5 bases; junction bases not matched to a gene: 5. Germline CDR1 SQVTM, CDR2 ANQGSEA. The CDR3 is 13 amino acids.

The V gene is TRBV7-9, the J gene TRBJ2-5; D remains unclear. Germline V gives CDR1 SEHNR, CDR2 FQNEAQ (reference sequence). V shed 2 bases and J shed 4 bases, with 8 bases lying between them. The CDR3 contains 13 residues. The CDR3 sequence is CASSLLPRETQYF. In DNA form, the CDR3 reads TGTGCCAGCAGCTTACTCCCTAGAGAGACCCAGTACTTC.

This clonotype was counted at least ten times. This chain uses TRBV12-3 or TRBV12-4 with TRBJ1-2; no definite D call. V lost 5 bases, J lost 6 bases, and 7 bases lay in between. The CDR3 is made up of 11 amino acids. CDR3 in DNA: TGTGCCAGCAGTCTTACCGATGGCTACACCTTC. Amino acid sequence: CASSLTDGYTF.

This chain joins TRBV12-3 or TRBV12-4 and TRBJ2-1, with 7 bases lining up with TRBD2. Trimming took 1 base from V and 1 from J; bases not matched to a gene: 7. This CDR3 has 17 amino acids. CDR3 sequence: CASSLGASGDSYNEQFF. CDR3 bases: TGTGCCAGCAGTTTAGGCGCTAGCGGTGATTCCTACAATGAGCAGTTCTTC.